The present T cell receptor (beta chain) was sequenced within a study of T-cell memory formation after mild COVID-19. Study overall: Clusters were largely donor specific. Study-wide points: Pre-infection memory carried some responding clones, suggesting that cross-reactive memory joined.

This CDR3 is built from 16 residues. Per germline, CDR1 GTSNPN and CDR2 SVGIG (reference sequence). J was trimmed by 1 base and V by 0 bases; bases with no gene match: 5. 5'RACE with constant-segment primers built TCRalpha and TCRbeta cDNA libraries with UMIs. TCRdb passed the 5' RACE reads through MiXCR, listing each CDR3 protein once. The data contain a few hundred thousand distinct CDR3 sequences, over 9% of them singletons. This clonotype was seen repeatedly, ten times or more. What it recognizes is unknown. Sample: PBMCs or a T cell subset sorted from them (not recorded which). This rearrangement joins TRBV30 to TRBJ2-2; 7 bases agree with TRBD1. This clonotype was obtained from a man in his late teens or twenties who had mild COVID-19 (a few samples of this study predate the infection). Cell type and time point are not known. The CDR3 bases are TGTGCCTGGAGTGTACTTGCAGGGGGGAACACCGGGGAGCTGTTTTTT. The encoded protein is CAWSVLAGGNTGELFF.